This T cell receptor (beta chain) was recovered during a study of blood T cell repertoires in COVID-19 (dated by TCRdb to the early 2020s). A note on the overall study: Samples from collaborators originated in the United States, Italy and Spain and spanned both the acute and convalescent phases of COVID-19. The prospective study material was composed of cDNA or gDNA derived from T cells, B-cell-depleted T cells, or PBMCs. The dataset comprised deeply sampled blood TCRbeta repertoires from subjects exposed to, actively infected with, or recovered from COVID-19. The repertoires were made available in a free public database intended to serve as a resource for research on the immune response to SARS-CoV-2. The samples were drawn from the first 160 participants of the ongoing ImmuneRACE study and from 950 to 1,500 subjects provided by 6 global collaborators. The sample metadata nearly always contained a de-identified subject ID, COVID-19 status, age in years and sex. Where available, HLA class I and class II types were taken from metadata supplied by the sample provider and were not determined by assay-based typing.

Collaborating institutions collected whole blood in K2EDTA tubes following their own protocols. For TCRbeta analysis, collaborators shipped samples as frozen whole blood, isolated PBMCs, or DNA extracted from either of those sample types. TCRbeta CDR3 regions were amplified from genomic DNA using the immunoSEQ Assay, a bias-controlled multiplex PCR. In the source study's methods: The number of nucleated cells in each sample was estimated by amplification of reference gene primers within the assay. To quantify the absolute abundance of each unique TCRbeta CDR3 rearrangement, sequence reads were collapsed and filtered. Productive Simpson clonality was computed per sample as the square root of Simpson's diversity index over productive rearrangements. The table comes from immuneACCESS by way of TCRdb, which keeps in-frame sequences with V and J called. Part of the clones is missing from these tables; in studies checked, under half for an unresolved V gene and the rest for unknown reasons. V, J and clone size reflect that table, while D and trimming were determined from the DNA. Present in this sample are more than 15,000 clones, approximately 90% of which were seen just once. The top ten clones comprise around 7.7% of the sample.

Notes on this clone: Its antigen remains undetermined. One base away there is no much larger clone; base qualities are not given.

Sequences SGHTA (CDR1) and FQGTGA (CDR2) are obtained from the germline V gene. V and J are trimmed by 5 bases and 2 bases, and the gene matches miss 5 bases of the junction. Spanning cysteine to phenylalanine, the CDR3 consists of 15 amino acids. CDR3 DNA only is kept here, 45 bases in frame from base 1. What the work shows at the level of the full study, not this receptor alone: How much clinical and demographic metadata was included differed by source and by participant, and the metadata was provided uncurated.

The sequencing input was peripheral blood. This chain joins TRBV7-3 to TRBJ2-7, with 11 junctional bases fitting TRBD1. The clonotype comes from a woman in her fifties or sixties with active COVID-19. The nucleotide sequence reads as follows: TGTGCCAGCAGCGCATCGGGACAGGGGGCCTACGAGCAGTACTTC. Translated, this is CASSASGQGAYEQYF.